This TCR beta chain is from a study of CD8 T cells in ankylosing spondylitis. V lost 3 bases and J lost 0; bases outside the gene matches: 3. The germline CDR1 and CDR2 sequences are DFQATT and SNEGSKA (reference sequence). The CDR3 covers 16 residues. The table lists this clonotype with many counts. In TCRdb, the 5' RACE reads were re-called with MiXCR into one record per CDR3 protein. The sample gives more than 150,000 distinct CDR3 sequences, about 18% of which show up once; more than 3.5% is in the top ten. The chain combines TRBV20-1 with TRBJ2-4; the match to TRBD2 covers 12 bases. The TCR sequence derives from a male donor aged 10-29 years with ankylosing spondylitis or in good health (not recorded which). Material for sequencing was blood, either unsorted or a sorted T cell fraction (not recorded which). Here the CDR3 DNA reads TGCAGTGCTAGGCTAGCGGGGGGGGTAGCCAAAAACATTCAGTACTTC. This encodes CSARLAGGVAKNIQYF.